This T cell receptor (beta chain) stems from a study of blood T cell repertoires in COVID-19. Study in general: Researchers got acute and convalescent COVID-19 samples from the United States, Italy and Spain.

Clones were sequenced by immunoSEQ multiplex PCR, and TCRdb holds only the in-frame ones, with some missing. The sample gives roughly 410,000 clones, 87% of which show up once; over 2% is in the top ten. CDR1 MDHEN and CDR2 SYDVKM come from the germline V gene. V lost 8 bases, J lost 0 bases, and 5 bases lay in between. The CDR3 covers 12 residues. The TCR sequence derives from a woman aged 55-70 years with COVID-19, enrolled during active disease. This sequence joins TRBV28 and TRBJ1-5; D gene uncertain. Sequencing was carried out using peripheral blood. The CDR3 DNA reads as TGTGCCAGCGGGCTTAGCAATCAGCCCCAGCATTTT. Protein sequence: CASGLSNQPQHF.